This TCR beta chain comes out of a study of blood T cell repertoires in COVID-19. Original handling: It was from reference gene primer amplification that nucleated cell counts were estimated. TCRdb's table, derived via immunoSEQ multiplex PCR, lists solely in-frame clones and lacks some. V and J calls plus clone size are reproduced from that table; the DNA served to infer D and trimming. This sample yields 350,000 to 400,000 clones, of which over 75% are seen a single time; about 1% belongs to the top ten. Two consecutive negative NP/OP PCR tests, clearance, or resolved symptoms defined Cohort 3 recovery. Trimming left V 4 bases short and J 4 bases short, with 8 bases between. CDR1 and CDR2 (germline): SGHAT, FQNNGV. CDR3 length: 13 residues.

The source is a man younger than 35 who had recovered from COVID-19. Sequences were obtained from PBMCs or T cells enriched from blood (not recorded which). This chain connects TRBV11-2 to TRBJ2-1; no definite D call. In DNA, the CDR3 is TGTGCCAGCAGCTCAGATCCTTACAATGAGCAGTTCTTC. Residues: CASSSDPYNEQFF.